This TCR beta chain appears in the sequencing data of a study of OX40 agonist ivuxolimab in advanced cancers. Turning to the study itself: Eligibility admitted prior anti-PD-1, anti-PD-L1 or anti-CTLA-4 therapy; approximately 40% had some.

People who had autoimmune disease history or systemic immunosuppression were excluded. Profiled with immunoSEQ multiplex PCR; TCRdb holds only in-frame clones, not every one. The sample shows about 59,000 clones, about nine tenths of them seen only once. The V gene lost 5 bases and the J gene lost 8 bases, with 13 bases spanning the gap. This CDR3 spans 13 amino acids. Germline V gene data show CDR1 as MNHEY and CDR2 as SVGAGI. The starting material was CD4+ or CD8+ T cells sorted from blood, obtained in a trial of the OX40 agonist ivuxolimab. V and J are TRBV6-5 and TRBJ2-1, with D tentatively TRBD2 (5 bases). This receptor was obtained from an adult with an advanced solid tumor such as melanoma, head and neck, liver or kidney cancer. The CDR3 region is CASSRLASDEQFF. CDR3 nucleotides: TGTGCCAGCAGTCGCCTAGCCTCAGATGAGCAGTTCTTC.